This T cell receptor beta chain was retrieved from a study of somatic mutations in cytotoxic T cells in rheumatoid arthritis. Sequencing used immunoSEQ multiplex PCR; TCRdb keeps in-frame clones, though not all of them. The sample holds 6,000 or so clones; around three quarters are singletons and the top ten take less than 45%. V gave up 0 bases and J gave up 5 bases; unmatched junction bases: 5. Germline CDR1 is SEHNR and CDR2 is FQNEAQ (reference sequence). The CDR3 totals 15 residues. V is TRBV7-9 and J is TRBJ2-5, with 8 bases matching TRBD2. The clonotype comes from a woman aged 50 to 60 in good health. The sequencing input was CD8+ T cells sorted from blood. CDR3 DNA sequence: TGTGCCAGCAGCTTAGCCAGCGGGGGCCTGGAGACCCAGTACTTC. This gives the protein CASSLASGGLETQYF. Filled out from reference TRBV7-9 and TRBJ2-5, the complete variable domain reads DTGVSQNPRHKITKRGQNVTFRCDPISEHNRLYWYRQTLGQGPEFLTYFQNEAQLEKSRLLSDRFSAERPKGSFSTLEIQRTEQGDSAMYLCASSLASGGLETQYFGPGTRLLVL.